This T cell receptor beta chain was identified in a study of T-cell reconstitution after alpha-beta-depleted transplantation in children. As it was prepared, the TCRbeta library received unique molecular identifiers. One entry per CDR3 protein results from TCRdb running MiXCR on the PCR reads. The profile shows hundreds of thousands of distinct CDR3 sequences, roughly 12% of them singletons. The germline CDR1 and CDR2 sequences are MDHEN and SYDVKM. This CDR3 has 18 residues. The V gene end was trimmed by 3 bases and the J gene end by 0 bases; junction bases not matched to a gene: 9. This clonotype was observed many times.

This sequence joins TRBV28 and TRBJ1-5, with 9 bases matching TRBD1. The sequence was collected from a male patient aged 2-15 years who had a stem cell transplant for chronic granulomatous disease, so the T cells may come from the graft donor. Sequenced here: peripheral blood, sampled 180 days after TCRalphabeta/CD19-depleted stem cell transplant. The CDR3 DNA follows: TGTGCCAGCAGTTTCTCCGGACAGGGGAGGTATAGCAATCAGCCCCAGCATTTT. Protein product: CASSFSGQGRYSNQPQHF.